This record covers a single T cell receptor (beta chain). This record belongs to a study of blood T cell repertoires in COVID-19. Germline-derived CDR1 and CDR2 are SGHTA and FQGNSA. The CDR3 is made up of 14 amino acids. The V and J ends lost 0 bases and 5 bases respectively, with 11 bases between them. Profiled with immunoSEQ multiplex PCR; TCRdb holds only in-frame clones, not every one. The top ten hold less than 25% of the sample, which has over 150,000 clones, around 85% seen once. Material: peripheral blood. The TCR sequence derives from a man aged 65 to 79 with active or convalescent COVID-19. The chain employs TRBV7-2 and TRBJ2-7; tentative D call: TRBD1 (6 bases). The CDR3 sequence is CASSLALGQHEQYF. The CDR3 DNA follows: TGTGCCAGCAGCTTAGCGCTCGGACAGCACGAGCAGTACTTC.